This T cell receptor (beta chain) was profiled in a study of blood T cell repertoires in COVID-19. Overall study context: Acute and convalescent COVID-19 specimens originated in the United States, Italy and Spain. From T cells, B-cell-depleted T cells, or PBMCs came the material, which was cDNA or gDNA.

In the original processing: Amplifying reference gene primers gave estimates of nucleated cell counts. TCRdb keeps only in-frame clones here, not all; method: immunoSEQ multiplex PCR. V and J calls and clone size follow that table, whereas D and trimming were derived from the DNA. The profile covers about 23,000 clones, with 85% to 90% appearing a single time and around 20% taken by the ten largest. This clone was recorded only once. The CDR3 has 13 amino acids. V shed 8 bases and J 4 bases; nucleotides not matched to a gene: 6. Germline loops: CDR1 WSHSY, CDR2 SAAADI. The sample was peripheral blood. The V and J genes are TRBV10-2 and TRBJ2-3, with 7 bases aligning to TRBD2. This sequence was found in a woman of 80 years or more with acute or convalescent COVID-19. CDR3 amino acids: CASLVAGADTQYF. CDR3 bases: TGCGCCAGCCTGGTGGCGGGAGCAGATACGCAGTATTTT.